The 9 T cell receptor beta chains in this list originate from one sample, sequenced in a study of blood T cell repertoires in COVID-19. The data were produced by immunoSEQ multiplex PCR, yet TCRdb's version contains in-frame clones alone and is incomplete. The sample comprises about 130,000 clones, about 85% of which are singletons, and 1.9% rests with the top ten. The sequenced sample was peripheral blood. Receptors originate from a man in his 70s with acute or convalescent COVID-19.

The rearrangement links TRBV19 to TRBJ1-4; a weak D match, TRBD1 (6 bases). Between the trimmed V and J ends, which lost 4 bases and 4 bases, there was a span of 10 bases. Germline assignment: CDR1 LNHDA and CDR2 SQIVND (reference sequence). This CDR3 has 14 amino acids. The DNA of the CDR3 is TGTGCCAGTAGTAAACAGGGAATTAATGAAAAACTGTTTTTT. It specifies CASSKQGINEKLFF.

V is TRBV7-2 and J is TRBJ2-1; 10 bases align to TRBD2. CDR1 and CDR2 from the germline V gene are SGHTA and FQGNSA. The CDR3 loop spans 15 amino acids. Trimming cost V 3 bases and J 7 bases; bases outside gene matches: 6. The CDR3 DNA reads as TGTGCCAGCAGCTTCCAGCGGGGGGGCAAGAATGAGCAGTTCTTC. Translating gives CASSFQRGGKNEQFF.

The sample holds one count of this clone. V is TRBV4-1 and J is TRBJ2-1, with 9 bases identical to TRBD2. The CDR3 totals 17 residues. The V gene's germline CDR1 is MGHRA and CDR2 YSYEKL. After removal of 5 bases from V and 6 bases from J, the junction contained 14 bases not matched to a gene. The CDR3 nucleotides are TGCGCCAGCAGCACCCGGGGGCCCGGGACTAGCTTCAATGAGCAGTTCTTC. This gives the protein CASSTRGPGTSFNEQFF.

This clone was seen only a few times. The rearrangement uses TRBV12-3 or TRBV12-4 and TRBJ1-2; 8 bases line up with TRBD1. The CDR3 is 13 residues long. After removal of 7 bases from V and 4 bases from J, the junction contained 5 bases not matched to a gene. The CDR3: CASTLTGAYGYTF. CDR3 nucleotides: TGTGCCAGCACCCTGACAGGGGCCTATGGCTACACCTTC.

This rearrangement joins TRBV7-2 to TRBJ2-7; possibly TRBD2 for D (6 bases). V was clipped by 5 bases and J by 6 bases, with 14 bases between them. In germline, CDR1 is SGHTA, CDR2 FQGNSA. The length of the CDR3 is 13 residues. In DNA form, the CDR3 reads TGTGCCAGCAGCCCAGTTCGGGGGATCGAGCAGTACTTC. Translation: CASSPVRGIEQYF.

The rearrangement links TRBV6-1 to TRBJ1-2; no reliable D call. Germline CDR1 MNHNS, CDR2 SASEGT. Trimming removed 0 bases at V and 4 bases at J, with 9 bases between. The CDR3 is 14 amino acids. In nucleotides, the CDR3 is TGTGCCAGCAGTGAAGCGCCGACGGGCTATGGCTACACCTTC. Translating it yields CASSEAPTGYGYTF.

The CDR3 here is CASSGTGSNQPQHF. As DNA, the CDR3 is TGTGCCAGCAGTGGAACGGGGAGCAATCAGCCCCAGCATTTT. The V and J genes are TRBV6-6 and TRBJ1-5, with D hard to call. Germline V lookup: CDR1 MNHNY, CDR2 SVGAGI (reference sequence). This CDR3 is 14 amino acids long. Trimming stripped 5 bases from V and 1 base from J, with 9 bases between.

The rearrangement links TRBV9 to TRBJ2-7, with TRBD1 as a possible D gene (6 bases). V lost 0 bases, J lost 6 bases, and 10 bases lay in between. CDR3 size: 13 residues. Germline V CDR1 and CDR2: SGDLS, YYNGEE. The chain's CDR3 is CASSVAEGGEQYF. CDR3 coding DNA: TGTGCCAGCAGCGTAGCTGAAGGGGGCGAGCAGTACTTC.

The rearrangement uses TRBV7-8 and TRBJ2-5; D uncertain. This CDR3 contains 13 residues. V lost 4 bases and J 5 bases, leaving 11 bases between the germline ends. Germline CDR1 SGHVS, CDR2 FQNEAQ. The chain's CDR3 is CASSSELRETQYF. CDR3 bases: TGTGCCAGCAGCTCGGAGTTACGGGAGACCCAGTACTTC. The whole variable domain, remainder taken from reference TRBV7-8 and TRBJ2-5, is GAGVSQSPRYKVAKRGQDVALRCDPISGHVSLFWYQQALGQGPEFLTYFQNEAQLDKSGLPSDRFFAERPEGSVSTLKIQRTQQEDSAVYLCASSSELRETQYFGPGTRLLVL.